This paragraph reports one T cell receptor beta chain. Treatment here: oral pan-JAK inhibitor, 5-10 mg twice daily. The V gene's germline CDR1 is GTSNPN and CDR2 SVGIG (reference sequence). Trimming took off 3 bases at V and 5 bases at J, with 17 bases between the two ends. The CDR3 has 15 residues. This record comes from a study of CD8+ T cells in alopecia areata. It was cDNA, reverse transcribed from extracted RNA, that served as the sequencing template. Repertoires were generated with immunoSEQ multiplex PCR, while TCRdb's copy carries only in-frame clones and drops some. The sample records 150,000 to 200,000 clones, less than 70% being singletons.

The receptor's source is a human donor with alopecia areata. This sample comprised CD4+ T cells sorted from blood, obtained at week 24, from a patient treated with tofacitinib. The genes are TRBV30 and TRBJ2-1; tentatively, D is TRBD2 (7 bases). The CDR3 reads CAWSAKGRGDNEQFF. The CDR3, as DNA: TGTGCCTGGAGCGCCAAAGGGAGGGGGGACAATGAGCAGTTCTTC.